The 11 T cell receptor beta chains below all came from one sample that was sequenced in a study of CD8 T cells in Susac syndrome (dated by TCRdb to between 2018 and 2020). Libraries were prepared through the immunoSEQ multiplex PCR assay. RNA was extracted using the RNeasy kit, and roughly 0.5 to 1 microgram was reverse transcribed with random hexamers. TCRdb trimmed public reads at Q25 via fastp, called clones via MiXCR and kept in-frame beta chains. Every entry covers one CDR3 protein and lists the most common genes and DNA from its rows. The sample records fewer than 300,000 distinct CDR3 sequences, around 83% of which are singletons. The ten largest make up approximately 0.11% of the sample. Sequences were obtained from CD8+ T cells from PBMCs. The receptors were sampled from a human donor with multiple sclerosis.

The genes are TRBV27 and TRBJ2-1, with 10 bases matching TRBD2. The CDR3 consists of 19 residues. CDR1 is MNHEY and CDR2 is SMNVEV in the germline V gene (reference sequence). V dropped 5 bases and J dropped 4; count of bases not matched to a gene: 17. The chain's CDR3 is CASSEGGGLAAPRYNEQFF. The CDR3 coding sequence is TGTGCCAGCAGTGAGGGGGGTGGACTAGCGGCCCCCAGATACAATGAGCAGTTCTTC.

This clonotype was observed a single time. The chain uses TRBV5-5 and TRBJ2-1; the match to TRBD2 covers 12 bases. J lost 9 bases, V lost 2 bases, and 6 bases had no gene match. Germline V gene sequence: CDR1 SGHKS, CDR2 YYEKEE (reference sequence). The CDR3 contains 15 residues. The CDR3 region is CASSFRLAGEIEQFF. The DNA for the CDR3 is TGTGCCAGCAGCTTTCGACTAGCGGGAGAGATTGAGCAGTTCTTC.

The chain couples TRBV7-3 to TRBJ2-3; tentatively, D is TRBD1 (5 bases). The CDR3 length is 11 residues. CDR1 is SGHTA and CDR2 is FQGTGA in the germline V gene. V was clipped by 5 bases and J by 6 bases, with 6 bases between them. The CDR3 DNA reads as TGTGCCAGCAGCAACAGGGATACGCAGTATTTT. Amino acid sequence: CASSNRDTQYF.

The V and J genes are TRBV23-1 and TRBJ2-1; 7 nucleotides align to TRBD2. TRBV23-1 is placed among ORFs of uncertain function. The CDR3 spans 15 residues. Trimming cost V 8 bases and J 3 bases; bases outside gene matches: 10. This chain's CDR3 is CASFAPGLHYNEQFF. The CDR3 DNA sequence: TGCGCCAGCTTCGCCCCGGGACTACACTACAATGAGCAGTTCTTC.

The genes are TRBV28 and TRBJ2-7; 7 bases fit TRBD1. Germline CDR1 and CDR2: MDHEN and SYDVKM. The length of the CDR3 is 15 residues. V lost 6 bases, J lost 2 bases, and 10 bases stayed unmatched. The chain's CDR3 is CASRTDGTETYEQYF. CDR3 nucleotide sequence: TGTGCCAGCAGGACTGATGGGACAGAGACCTACGAGCAGTACTTC.

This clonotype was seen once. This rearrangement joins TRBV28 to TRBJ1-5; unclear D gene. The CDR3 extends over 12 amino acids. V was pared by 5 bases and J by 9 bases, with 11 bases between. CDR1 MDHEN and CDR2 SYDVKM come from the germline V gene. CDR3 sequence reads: CASSPIGRPQHF. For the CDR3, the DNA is TGTGCCAGCAGTCCCATCGGGCGGCCCCAGCATTTT.

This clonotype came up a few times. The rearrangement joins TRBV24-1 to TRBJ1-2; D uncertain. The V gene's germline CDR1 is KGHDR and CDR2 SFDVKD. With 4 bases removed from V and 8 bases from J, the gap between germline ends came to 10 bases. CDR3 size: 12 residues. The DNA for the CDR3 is TGTGCCACCAGTGACACGGCACTGGGCTACACCTTC. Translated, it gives CATSDTALGYTF.

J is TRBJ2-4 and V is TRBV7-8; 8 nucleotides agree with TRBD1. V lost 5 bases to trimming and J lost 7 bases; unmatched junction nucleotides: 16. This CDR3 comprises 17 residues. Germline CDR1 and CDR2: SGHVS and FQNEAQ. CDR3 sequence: CASSLSRQGQLKNIQYF. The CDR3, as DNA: TGTGCCAGCAGCCTGAGTAGACAGGGGCAATTAAAGAACATTCAGTACTTC.

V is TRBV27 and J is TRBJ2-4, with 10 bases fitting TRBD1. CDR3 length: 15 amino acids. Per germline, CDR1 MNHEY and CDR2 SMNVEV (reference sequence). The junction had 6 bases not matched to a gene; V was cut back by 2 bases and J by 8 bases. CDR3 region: CASSLMGTGVDIQYF. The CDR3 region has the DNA TGTGCCAGCAGTTTAATGGGGACAGGGGTTGACATTCAGTACTTC.

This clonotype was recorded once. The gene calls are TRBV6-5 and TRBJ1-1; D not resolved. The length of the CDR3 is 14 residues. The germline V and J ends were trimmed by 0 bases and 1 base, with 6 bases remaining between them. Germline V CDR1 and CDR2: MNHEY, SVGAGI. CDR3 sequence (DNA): TGTGCCAGCAGTTACTCCCTTGGGAACACTGAAGCTTTCTTT. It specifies CASSYSLGNTEAFF.

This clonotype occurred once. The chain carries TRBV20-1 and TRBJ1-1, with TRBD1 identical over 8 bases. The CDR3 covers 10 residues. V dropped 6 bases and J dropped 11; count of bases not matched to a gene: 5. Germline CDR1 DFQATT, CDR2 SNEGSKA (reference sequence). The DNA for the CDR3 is TGCAGTGCGTGGACAGGGTGGGCTTTCTTT. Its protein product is CSAWTGWAFF.